This T cell receptor beta chain originates from a study of T-cell reconstitution after alpha-beta-depleted transplantation in children (dated by TCRdb to the mid-2010s). General notes on the study: The study quantitatively tracked T-cell immune reconstitution after TCRalphabeta/CD19-depleted allogeneic hematopoietic cell transplantation in children using TCR repertoire profiling. Beyond this particular receptor, the publication reports: The high TCRbeta diversity at day 60 in some patients was ascribed to recipient T cells and intrathymic progenitors that had survived conditioning. About two months after transplant, the apparently early recovery of alphabetaT-cell counts reportedly depended on just several hundred clones that had expanded rapidly and came from non-depleted graft cells. Over the following months the frequencies of hyperexpanded clones went down, and after one year T-cell counts and TCRbeta diversity were mostly credited to newly produced T cells.

According to the study, the label for this sample's time point signals: day 60 (about 2 months) after transplantation. What this sample's treatment or condition label stands for: allogeneic hematopoietic cell transplantation with graft depleted of TCRalphabeta T cells and CD19 B cells. Transplant recipients were children who received TCRalphabeta/CD19-depleted allogeneic hematopoietic cell grafts. Its CDR3 holds 11 amino acids, cysteine through phenylalanine. The only DNA kept is the CDR3, 33 bases in frame from the first base. CDR1 DFQATT and CDR2 SNEGSKA were looked up in the germline V gene (reference sequence). A distance of 6 bases separates the germline ends of V and J, which lose 3 bases and 3 bases respectively. In regard to this clonotype: Its antigen remains unidentified. Per-nucleotide qualities are absent, and no much larger clonotype sits a single base away.

Library generation was performed with PCR. Sequencing relied on an Illumina HiSeq 2500. TCR library preparation used molecular barcoding, with unique molecular identifiers applied to normalize quantification of the TCRbeta repertoire. TCRdb's own reprocessing of the public reads used fastp at Q25 and MiXCR and kept productive beta chains. Every CDR3 protein is listed once, alongside the most common genes and DNA of its rows. This sample has 100,000 or so distinct CDR3 sequences in its table, and around 5.9% of those were observed once. The biggest ten clones account for 5.5% to 6.5% of the sample. The sequences come from PBMCs, mostly from graft donor cells, collected 60 days after TCRalphabeta/CD19-depleted stem cell transplant. The chain joins TRBV20-1 to TRBJ2-7, and possibly TRBD2, on 6 matching bases. The receptor was isolated from a female patient aged 2-9 years who had a stem cell transplant for Fanconi anemia, so the T cells may come from the graft donor. The nucleotide sequence reads TGCAGTGCTAGCGGGAGCTACGAGCAGTACTTC. This sequence encodes CSASGSYEQYF.